These 9 T cell receptor beta chains originate from one sample sequenced in a study of T cell changes during pregnancy in multiple sclerosis. Measured with immunoSEQ multiplex PCR; TCRdb has only the in-frame clones, and not every one. The profile shows 45,000 to 60,000 clones, just over 90% of them singletons. The sample was CD4+ T cells from peripheral blood mononuclear cells, taken in the second trimester of pregnancy. These receptor sequences come from a female donor with multiple sclerosis, enrolled in a pregnancy study.

This chain connects TRBV27 to TRBJ1-2; TRBD1 is a possible D gene (6 bases). The CDR3 has 16 residues. Trimming stripped 1 base from V and 7 bases from J, with 19 bases between. Germline V gene data show CDR1 as MNHEY and CDR2 as SMNVEV (reference sequence). The CDR3 region is CASSLFPFTGSGGYTF. CDR3 coding DNA: TGTGCCAGCAGTTTATTCCCCTTTACAGGGAGTGGTGGCTACACCTTC.

CDR3 DNA: TGTGCTCTAGGGGGATTTAATGAAAAACTGTTTTTT. Translating it yields CALGGFNEKLFF. V and J are TRBV30 and TRBJ1-4, with a possible D match to TRBD1 (6 bases). This CDR3 comprises 12 residues. Germline lookup yields CDR1 GTSNPN and CDR2 SVGIG (reference sequence). The full variable domain, its missing parts supplied by reference TRBV30 and TRBJ1-4, is SQTIHQWPATLVQPVGSPLSLECTVEGTSNPNLYWYRQAAGRGLQLLFYSVGIGQISSEVPQNLSASRPQDRQFILSSKKLLLSDSGFYLCALGGFNEKLFFGSGTQLSVL.

The rearrangement joins TRBV6-5 to TRBJ2-7; TRBD2 aligns across 8 bases. The ends lost 2 bases at V and 3 bases at J; junction bases unmatched: 9. Germline V gene lookup returns CDR1 MNHEY and CDR2 SVGAGI. This CDR3 has 16 amino acids. CDR3 in DNA: TGTGCCAGCAGTTACATTAGCGGGGCTTCCTTCTACGAGCAGTACTTC. Its translation is CASSYISGASFYEQYF.

This clone was observed a handful of times. The chain recombines TRBV9 with TRBJ2-1, with 11 bases lining up with TRBD2. V dropped 1 base and J dropped 7; count of bases not matched to a gene: 7. The CDR3 runs 16 residues. Germline V CDR1 and CDR2: SGDLS, YYNGEE. CDR3 DNA sequence: TGTGCCAGCAGCGTACTTAGCGGGGGGGCGGGGAATGAGCAGTTCTTC. This translates into CASSVLSGGAGNEQFF.

The J gene is TRBJ2-7, the V gene TRBV11-2; D perhaps matches TRBD1 (5 bases). The V gene lost 2 bases and the J gene lost 1 base, with 18 bases spanning the gap. Germline values: CDR1 SGHAT, CDR2 FQNNGV. The CDR3 extends over 17 amino acids. The CDR3 here is CASSLQTEPWWSYEQYF. CDR3 DNA: TGTGCCAGCAGCTTACAGACAGAGCCGTGGTGGTCCTACGAGCAGTACTTC.

The chain joins TRBV2 to TRBJ1-2; unclear D gene. Germline CDR1 SNHLY, CDR2 FYNNEI. The CDR3 is made up of 13 amino acids. The V end was cut by 11 bases, the J end by 6 bases, with 19 bases between. The CDR3 loop reads CAARGMKADGYTF. CDR3 DNA sequence: TGTGCCGCGCGGGGAATGAAAGCTGATGGCTACACCTTC.

The chain recombines TRBV5-1 with TRBJ2-7; 13 bases are a match to TRBD2. Germline CDR1 and CDR2: SGHRS and YFSETQ. Losses at the gene ends were 4 bases for V and 7 bases for J; bases not matched to a gene: 11. The CDR3 has 16 residues. CDR3 coding DNA: TGCGCCAGCAGCCCCGGACTAGCGGGGGTCCCGGGGGAGCAGTACTTC. Amino acids: CASSPGLAGVPGEQYF.

The chain joins TRBV5-1 to TRBJ2-7; 9 bases agree with TRBD1. The CDR3 covers 15 residues. Germline lookup yields CDR1 SGHRS and CDR2 YFSETQ. V was pared by 4 bases and J by 4 bases, with 9 bases of the junction left unmatched. The CDR3 DNA reads as TGCGCCAGCAGCGGAGGGACAGGGCCCGGGTACGAGCAGTACTTC. As protein: CASSGGTGPGYEQYF. The full variable domain, with the rest looked up from reference TRBV5-1 and TRBJ2-7, is KAGVTQTPRYLIKTRGQQVTLSCSPISGHRSVSWYQQTPGQGLQFLFEYFSETQRNKGNFPGRFSGRQFSNSRSEMNVSTLELGDSALYLCASSGGTGPGYEQYFGPGTRLTVT.

V gene TRBV28 combines with J gene TRBJ1-5; the D is unclear. The CDR3 sequence is 15 residues long. Looked up from germline, CDR1 is MDHEN and CDR2 is SYDVKM. V gave up 4 bases and J gave up 4 bases, with 14 bases separating them. CDR3 region: CASSSHEGGNQPQHF. CDR3 coding DNA: TGTGCCAGCAGTTCTCACGAGGGTGGGAATCAGCCCCAGCATTTT.